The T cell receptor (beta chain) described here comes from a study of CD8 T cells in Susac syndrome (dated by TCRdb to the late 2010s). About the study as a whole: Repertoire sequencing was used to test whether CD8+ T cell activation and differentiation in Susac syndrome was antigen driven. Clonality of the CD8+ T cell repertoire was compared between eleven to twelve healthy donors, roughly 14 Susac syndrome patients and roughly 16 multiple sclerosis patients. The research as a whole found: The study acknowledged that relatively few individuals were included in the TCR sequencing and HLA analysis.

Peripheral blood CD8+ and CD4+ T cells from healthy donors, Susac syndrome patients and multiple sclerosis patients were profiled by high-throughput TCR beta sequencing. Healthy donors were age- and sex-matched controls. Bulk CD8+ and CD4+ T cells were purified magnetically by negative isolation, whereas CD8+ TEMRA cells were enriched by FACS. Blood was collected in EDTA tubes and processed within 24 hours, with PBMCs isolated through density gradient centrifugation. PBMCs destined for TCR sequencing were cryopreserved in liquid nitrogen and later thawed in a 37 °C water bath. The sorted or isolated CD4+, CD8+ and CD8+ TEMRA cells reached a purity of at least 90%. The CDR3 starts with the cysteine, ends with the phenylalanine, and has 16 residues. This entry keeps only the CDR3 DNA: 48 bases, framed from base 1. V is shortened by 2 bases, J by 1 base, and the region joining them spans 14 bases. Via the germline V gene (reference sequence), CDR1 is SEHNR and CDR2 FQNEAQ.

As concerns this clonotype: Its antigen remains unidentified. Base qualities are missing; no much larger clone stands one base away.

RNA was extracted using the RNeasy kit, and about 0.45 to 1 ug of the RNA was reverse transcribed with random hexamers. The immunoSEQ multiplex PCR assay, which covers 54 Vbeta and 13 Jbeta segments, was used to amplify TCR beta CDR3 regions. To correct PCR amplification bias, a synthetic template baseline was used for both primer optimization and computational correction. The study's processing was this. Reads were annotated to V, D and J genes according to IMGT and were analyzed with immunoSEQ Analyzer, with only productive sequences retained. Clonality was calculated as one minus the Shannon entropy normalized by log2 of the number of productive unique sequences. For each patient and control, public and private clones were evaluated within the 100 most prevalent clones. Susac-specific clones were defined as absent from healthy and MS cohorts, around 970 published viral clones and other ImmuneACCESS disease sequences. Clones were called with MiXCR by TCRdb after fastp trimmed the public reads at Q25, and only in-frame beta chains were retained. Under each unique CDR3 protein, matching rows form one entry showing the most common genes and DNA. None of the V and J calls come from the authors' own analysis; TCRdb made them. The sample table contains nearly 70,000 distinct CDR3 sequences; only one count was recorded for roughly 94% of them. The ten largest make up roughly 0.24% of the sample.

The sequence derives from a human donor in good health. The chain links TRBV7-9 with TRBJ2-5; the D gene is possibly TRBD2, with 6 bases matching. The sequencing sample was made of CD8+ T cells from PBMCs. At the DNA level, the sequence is TGTGCCAGCAGCTTACCCGTGGGGGGTTTCCAAGAGACCCAGTACTTC. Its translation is CASSLPVGGFQETQYF.